The entry that follows covers one TCR beta chain sequence. This entry is derived from a study of OX40 agonist ivuxolimab in advanced cancers. Measured with immunoSEQ multiplex PCR; TCRdb has only the in-frame clones, and not every one. This table holds 85,000 to 120,000 clones, about nine tenths found once. The CDR3 loop spans 14 amino acids. Germline-derived CDR1 and CDR2 are MNHEY and SVGAGI. The J segment lost 2 bases and the V segment lost 6 bases, leaving 7 bases of the junction unmatched. The chain is built from TRBV6-5 and TRBJ2-7; 7 bases are a match to TRBD2. The clonotype originates from an adult with an advanced solid tumor such as melanoma, head and neck, liver or kidney cancer. The sample consisted of CD4+ or CD8+ T cells sorted from blood, taken in a trial of the OX40 agonist ivuxolimab. The CDR3 bases are TGTGCCAGCAGCCCACGGAGCGGGACCTACGAGCAGTACTTC. This translates into CASSPRSGTYEQYF.